These T cell receptor beta chains were read from a single sample in a study of blood T cell repertoires in COVID-19. The method was immunoSEQ multiplex PCR; TCRdb's version includes in-frame clones alone and lacks a portion of them. In the table there are approximately 260,000 clones, around 80% of which are singletons. Material for sequencing was peripheral blood. These receptor sequences come from a woman in her thirties or forties with active or convalescent COVID-19. Both conserved end residues are part of each CDR3. Fields, in order: CDR3 length, D gene, clone size, J gene, V gene, CDR3 DNA, CDR3 protein. D genes are given only for firm matches. Clone size is given for some rows only: seen once, a few or many times, or a class if the clone is expanded.

CDR3 length: 15
D gene: TRBD1
clone size: few
J gene: TRBJ1-2
V gene: TRBV7-2
CDR3 DNA: TGTGCCAGCAGCTTCCCTGGGACAGGCGTTTATGGCTACACCTTC
CDR3 protein: CASSFPGTGVYGYTF

CDR3 length: 18
D gene: TRBD1
clone size: -
J gene: TRBJ2-3
V gene: TRBV7-9
CDR3 DNA: TGTGCCAGCAGCTTACTACCCGGGACAGAGTTTAGCACAGATACGCAGTATTTT
CDR3 protein: CASSLLPGTEFSTDTQYF

CDR3 length: 14
D gene: -
clone size: -
J gene: TRBJ1-1
V gene: TRBV10-2
CDR3 DNA: TGCGCCAGCAGTGAAAAGACAGTGAACACTGAAGCTTTCTTT
CDR3 protein: CASSEKTVNTEAFF

CDR3 length: 14
D gene: TRBD1
clone size: -
J gene: TRBJ1-4
V gene: TRBV2
CDR3 DNA: TGTGCCAGCAGTAGCCGGGACAGGGGTGAAAAACTGTTTTTT
CDR3 protein: CASSSRDRGEKLFF

CDR3 length: 15
D gene: TRBD1
clone size: once
J gene: TRBJ2-7
V gene: TRBV5-1
CDR3 DNA: TGCGCCAGCAGCCCATCCGGGACAGGGTGGTACGAGCAGTACTTC
CDR3 protein: CASSPSGTGWYEQYF

CDR3 length: 18
D gene: TRBD1
clone size: -
J gene: TRBJ1-1
V gene: TRBV5-1
CDR3 DNA: TGCGCCAGCAGCTTGGGACCGGACAGGGGGCCCAGGGGCACTGAAGCTTTCTTT
CDR3 protein: CASSLGPDRGPRGTEAFF

CDR3 length: 12
D gene: -
clone size: -
J gene: TRBJ1-2
V gene: TRBV7-9
CDR3 DNA: TGTGCCAGCAGCCCCGATACTGAAGGCTACACCTTC
CDR3 protein: CASSPDTEGYTF

CDR3 length: 13
D gene: TRBD2
clone size: -
J gene: TRBJ2-3
V gene: TRBV5-1
CDR3 DNA: TGCGCCAGCAGCGCGGGGGGCGGAGATACGCAGTATTTT
CDR3 protein: CASSAGGGDTQYF

CDR3 length: 13
D gene: -
clone size: -
J gene: TRBJ2-1
V gene: TRBV2
CDR3 DNA: TGTGCCAGCAACAGGGTACCCTACAATGAGCAGTTCTTC
CDR3 protein: CASNRVPYNEQFF

CDR3 length: 18
D gene: TRBD2
clone size: few
J gene: TRBJ2-2
V gene: TRBV9
CDR3 DNA: TGTGCCAGCAGCGTAGCTACGGGGGGACTAGCGGGTACCGGGGAGCTGTTTTTT
CDR3 protein: CASSVATGGLAGTGELFF

CDR3 length: 12
D gene: TRBD1
clone size: -
J gene: TRBJ1-2
V gene: TRBV12-3/TRBV12-4
CDR3 DNA: TGTGCCAGCGACAGGGATTCGAGCGGCTACACCTTC
CDR3 protein: CASDRDSSGYTF

CDR3 length: 12
D gene: -
clone size: -
J gene: TRBJ1-1
V gene: TRBV6-5
CDR3 DNA: TGTGCCAGCCTAGGGGCGAACACTGAAGCTTTCTTT
CDR3 protein: CASLGANTEAFF

CDR3 length: 12
D gene: -
clone size: -
J gene: TRBJ1-1
V gene: TRBV29-1
CDR3 DNA: TGCAGCGTTCGACAGGTCGGCACTGAAGCTTTCTTT
CDR3 protein: CSVRQVGTEAFF

CDR3 length: 11
D gene: TRBD1
clone size: -
J gene: TRBJ2-1
V gene: TRBV5-4
CDR3 DNA: TGTGCCAGCAGCCCCGGACAGGGGACGTTCTTC
CDR3 protein: CASSPGQGTFF

CDR3 length: 14
D gene: -
clone size: -
J gene: TRBJ2-3
V gene: TRBV5-1
CDR3 DNA: TGCGCCAGCACCCCCGGACTGGGCACAGATACGCAGTATTTT
CDR3 protein: CASTPGLGTDTQYF

CDR3 length: 17
D gene: TRBD1
clone size: -
J gene: TRBJ1-5
V gene: TRBV24-1
CDR3 DNA: TGTGCCACCAGTGACGCTACAGGGGAGTATAGCAATCAGCCCCAGCATTTT
CDR3 protein: CATSDATGEYSNQPQHF

CDR3 length: 14
D gene: TRBD1
clone size: -
J gene: TRBJ1-6
V gene: TRBV7-9
CDR3 DNA: TGTGCCAGCCGAGACAGGGGAATATATTCACCCCTCCACTTT
CDR3 protein: CASRDRGIYSPLHF

CDR3 length: 17
D gene: TRBD2
clone size: -
J gene: TRBJ2-3
V gene: TRBV28
CDR3 DNA: TGTGCCAGCAGTTTGGCTTTTGGACTAGGGAGCACAGATACGCAGTATTTT
CDR3 protein: CASSLAFGLGSTDTQYF

CDR3 length: 14
D gene: TRBD1
clone size: once
J gene: TRBJ1-4
V gene: TRBV7-2
CDR3 DNA: TGTGCCAGCAGCGTCGGACAGGGGAGTGAAAAACTGTTTTTT
CDR3 protein: CASSVGQGSEKLFF

CDR3 length: 15
D gene: TRBD1
clone size: -
J gene: TRBJ2-2
V gene: TRBV7-9
CDR3 DNA: TGTGCCAGCAGCACCCGACAGGGTTGGACCGGGGAGCTGTTTTTT
CDR3 protein: CASSTRQGWTGELFF

CDR3 length: 16
D gene: -
clone size: few
J gene: TRBJ1-2
V gene: TRBV5-1
CDR3 DNA: TGCGCCAGCAGCTCCGCCGGGGGGGCGAAAGGCTATGGCTACACCTTC
CDR3 protein: CASSSAGGAKGYGYTF

CDR3 length: 16
D gene: TRBD1
clone size: -
J gene: TRBJ1-4
V gene: TRBV10-1
CDR3 DNA: TGCGCCAGCAGTGAAGGGACAGGGACAACTAATGAAAAACTGTTTTTT
CDR3 protein: CASSEGTGTTNEKLFF

CDR3 length: 15
D gene: TRBD1
clone size: once
J gene: TRBJ1-6
V gene: TRBV10-2
CDR3 DNA: TGCGCCAGCAGTGCCGGGGGACAGGGTAATTCACCCCTCCACTTT
CDR3 protein: CASSAGGQGNSPLHF

CDR3 length: 14
D gene: TRBD1
clone size: -
J gene: TRBJ1-2
V gene: TRBV9
CDR3 DNA: TGTGCCAGCAGCGTAGCGACAGGGTCCTATGGCTACACCTTC
CDR3 protein: CASSVATGSYGYTF

CDR3 length: 12
D gene: -
clone size: -
J gene: TRBJ1-4
V gene: TRBV6-1
CDR3 DNA: TGTGCCAGCAGTGAACTTACAGAAAAACTGTTTTTT
CDR3 protein: CASSELTEKLFF

CDR3 length: 15
D gene: -
clone size: -
J gene: TRBJ1-2
V gene: TRBV28
CDR3 DNA: TGTGCCAGCAGTTTCCCTGGGGAGGGTCGCTATGGCTACACCTTC
CDR3 protein: CASSFPGEGRYGYTF

CDR3 length: 19
D gene: TRBD1
clone size: -
J gene: TRBJ2-3
V gene: TRBV5-8
CDR3 DNA: TGTGCCAGCAGCTTAGTACGCGGGACAGGGGTACTTAGCACAGATACGCAGTATTTT
CDR3 protein: CASSLVRGTGVLSTDTQYF

CDR3 length: 16
D gene: -
clone size: -
J gene: TRBJ2-1
V gene: TRBV7-9
CDR3 DNA: TGTGCCAGCAGCTCCCCTGGGACGGACAGTTACAATGAGCAGTTCTTC
CDR3 protein: CASSSPGTDSYNEQFF

CDR3 length: 16
D gene: TRBD2
clone size: -
J gene: TRBJ2-2
V gene: TRBV27
CDR3 DNA: TGTGCCAGCAGTACACCGGCGGGGGGGAACACCGGGGAGCTGTTTTTT
CDR3 protein: CASSTPAGGNTGELFF

CDR3 length: 15
D gene: -
clone size: -
J gene: TRBJ1-3
V gene: TRBV5-8
CDR3 DNA: TGTGCCAGCAGCTTGGGAATAGACTCTGGAAACACCATATATTTT
CDR3 protein: CASSLGIDSGNTIYF

CDR3 length: 13
D gene: TRBD1
clone size: -
J gene: TRBJ2-1
V gene: TRBV11-1
CDR3 DNA: TGTGCCAGCAGCTTAGACAGGGGGAATGAGCAGTTCTTC
CDR3 protein: CASSLDRGNEQFF

CDR3 length: 14
D gene: -
clone size: -
J gene: TRBJ2-1
V gene: TRBV13
CDR3 DNA: TGTGCCAGCGCGGCAAGTACATTCTACAATGAGCAGTTCTTC
CDR3 protein: CASAASTFYNEQFF

CDR3 length: 11
D gene: -
clone size: -
J gene: TRBJ1-4
V gene: TRBV28
CDR3 DNA: TGTGCCAGCAGCCCCAGGGAAAAACTGTTTTTT
CDR3 protein: CASSPREKLFF

CDR3 length: 16
D gene: -
clone size: few
J gene: TRBJ2-1
V gene: TRBV14
CDR3 DNA: TGTGCCAGCAGCTCAGCCGGGACTTACTCCTACAATGAGCAGTTCTTC
CDR3 protein: CASSSAGTYSYNEQFF

CDR3 length: 13
D gene: -
clone size: -
J gene: TRBJ1-2
V gene: TRBV10-3
CDR3 DNA: TGTGCCATCAGTGCGGGGGGCAACTATGGCTACACCTTC
CDR3 protein: CAISAGGNYGYTF

CDR3 length: 14
D gene: TRBD1
clone size: once
J gene: TRBJ1-1
V gene: TRBV6-5
CDR3 DNA: TGTGCCAGCAGGTGGGACAGGGTGAACACTGAAGCTTTCTTT
CDR3 protein: CASRWDRVNTEAFF

CDR3 length: 11
D gene: -
clone size: -
J gene: TRBJ2-1
V gene: TRBV27
CDR3 DNA: TGTGCCAGCATCAGGGGTGGTGAGCAGTTCTTC
CDR3 protein: CASIRGGEQFF

CDR3 length: 14
D gene: -
clone size: -
J gene: TRBJ1-1
V gene: TRBV7-2
CDR3 DNA: TGTGCCAGCAGCTTGATAGCCTTCAACACTGAAGCTTTCTTT
CDR3 protein: CASSLIAFNTEAFF

CDR3 length: 15
D gene: -
clone size: few
J gene: TRBJ1-5
V gene: TRBV27
CDR3 DNA: TGTGCCAGCAGTTTAGGGGCCGACGACAATCAGCCCCAGCATTTT
CDR3 protein: CASSLGADDNQPQHF

CDR3 length: 14
D gene: -
clone size: few
J gene: TRBJ2-3
V gene: TRBV5-5
CDR3 DNA: TGTGCCAGCAGCTTGTCTTACTCCACAGATACGCAGTATTTT
CDR3 protein: CASSLSYSTDTQYF

CDR3 length: 15
D gene: TRBD1
clone size: -
J gene: TRBJ1-5
V gene: TRBV6-6
CDR3 DNA: TGTGCCAGCATTGGGGACAGGGTAAGCAATCAGCCCCAGCATTTT
CDR3 protein: CASIGDRVSNQPQHF